Below, one TCR beta chain is given with its context. Clones were read by immunoSEQ multiplex PCR, and TCRdb kept only the in-frame ones, dropping some. The sample lists 55,000 to 75,000 clones, 85% occurring once. This sample is part of a study of OX40 agonist ivuxolimab in advanced cancers. The CDR3 loop spans 15 amino acids. Germline V lookup: CDR1 LNHDA, CDR2 SQIVND (reference sequence). The V segment lost 4 bases and the J segment 3 bases; nucleotides outside the gene matches: 4. The J gene is TRBJ2-7, the V gene TRBV19, with TRBD2 matching over 12 bases. Specimen: CD4+ or CD8+ T cells sorted from blood, collected in a trial of the OX40 agonist ivuxolimab. This sequence was found in an adult with an advanced solid tumor such as melanoma, head and neck, liver or kidney cancer. CDR3 sequence reads: CASSTRTSGVYEQYF. CDR3 sequence (DNA): TGTGCCAGTAGTACCCGGACTAGCGGGGTCTACGAGCAGTACTTC.